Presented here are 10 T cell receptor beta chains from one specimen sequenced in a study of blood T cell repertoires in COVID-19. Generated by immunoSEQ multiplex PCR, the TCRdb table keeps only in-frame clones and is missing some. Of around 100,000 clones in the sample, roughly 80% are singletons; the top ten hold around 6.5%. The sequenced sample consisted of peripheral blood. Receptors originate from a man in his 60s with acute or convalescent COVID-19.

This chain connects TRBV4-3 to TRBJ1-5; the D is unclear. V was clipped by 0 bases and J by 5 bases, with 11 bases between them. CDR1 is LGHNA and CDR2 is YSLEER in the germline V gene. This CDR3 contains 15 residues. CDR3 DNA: TGCGCCAGCAGCCAAGATCGAAGCATGTATCAGCCCCAGCATTTT. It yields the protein CASSQDRSMYQPQHF.

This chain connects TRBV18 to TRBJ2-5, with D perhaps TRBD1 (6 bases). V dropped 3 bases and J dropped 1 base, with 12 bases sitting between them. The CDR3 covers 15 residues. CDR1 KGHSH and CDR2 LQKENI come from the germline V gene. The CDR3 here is CASSPRQESQETQYF. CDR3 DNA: TGTGCCAGCTCACCCAGACAGGAGAGCCAAGAGACCCAGTACTTC.

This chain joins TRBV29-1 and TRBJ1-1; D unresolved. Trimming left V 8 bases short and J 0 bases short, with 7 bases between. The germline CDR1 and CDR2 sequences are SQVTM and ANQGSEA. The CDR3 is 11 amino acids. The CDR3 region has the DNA TGCAGCCTCACATTGAACACTGAAGCTTTCTTT. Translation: CSLTLNTEAFF.

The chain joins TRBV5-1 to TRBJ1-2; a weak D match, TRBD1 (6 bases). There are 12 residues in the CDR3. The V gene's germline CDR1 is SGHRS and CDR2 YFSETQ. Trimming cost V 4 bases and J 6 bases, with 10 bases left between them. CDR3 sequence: CASSQQGNGYTF. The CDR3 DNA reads TGCGCCAGCAGCCAACAGGGAAATGGCTACACCTTC.

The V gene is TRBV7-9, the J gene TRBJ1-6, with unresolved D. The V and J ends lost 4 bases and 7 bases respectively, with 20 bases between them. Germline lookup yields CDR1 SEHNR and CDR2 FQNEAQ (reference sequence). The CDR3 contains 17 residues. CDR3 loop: CASSSRTGAGRNSPLHF. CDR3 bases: TGTGCCAGCAGCTCGCGGACCGGCGCCGGGAGGAATTCACCCCTCCACTTT. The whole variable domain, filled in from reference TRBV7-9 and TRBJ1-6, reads DTGVSQNPRHKITKRGQNVTFRCDPISEHNRLYWYRQTLGQGPEFLTYFQNEAQLEKSRLLSDRFSAERPKGSFSTLEIQRTEQGDSAMYLCASSSRTGAGRNSPLHFGNGTRLTVT.

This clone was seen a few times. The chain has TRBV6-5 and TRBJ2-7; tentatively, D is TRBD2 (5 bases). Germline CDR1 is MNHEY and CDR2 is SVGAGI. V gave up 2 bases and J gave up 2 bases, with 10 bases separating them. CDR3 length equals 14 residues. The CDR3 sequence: CASSYQTGTYEQYF. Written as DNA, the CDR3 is TGTGCCAGCAGTTACCAAACGGGGACCTACGAGCAGTACTTC.

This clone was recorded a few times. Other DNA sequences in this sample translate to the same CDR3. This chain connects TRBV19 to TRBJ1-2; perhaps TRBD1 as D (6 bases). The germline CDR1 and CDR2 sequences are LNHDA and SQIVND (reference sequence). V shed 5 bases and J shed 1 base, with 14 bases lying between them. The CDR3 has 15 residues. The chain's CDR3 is CASSPGQSFNYGYTF. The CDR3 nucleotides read TGTGCCAGTAGTCCTGGACAGTCTTTTAACTATGGCTACACCTTC.

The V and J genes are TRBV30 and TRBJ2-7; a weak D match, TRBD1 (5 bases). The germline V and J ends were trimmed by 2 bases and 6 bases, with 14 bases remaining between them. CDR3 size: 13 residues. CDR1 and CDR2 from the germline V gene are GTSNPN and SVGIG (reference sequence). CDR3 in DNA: TGTGCCTGGAGTACCCTGACAGAATCCGAGCAGTACTTC. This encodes CAWSTLTESEQYF.

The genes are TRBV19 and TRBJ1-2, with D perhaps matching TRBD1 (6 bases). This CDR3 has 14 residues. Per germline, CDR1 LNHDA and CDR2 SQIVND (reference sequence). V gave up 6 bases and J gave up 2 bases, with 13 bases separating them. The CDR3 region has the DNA TGTGCCAGTAGCAAGAACAGGGTAAACTATGGCTACACCTTC. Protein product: CASSKNRVNYGYTF.

The CDR3 DNA sequence: TGTGCCAGCAGTTTCACGGAGGATTCACCCCTCCACTTT. Its protein is CASSFTEDSPLHF. The genes are TRBV12-3 or TRBV12-4 and TRBJ1-6; D gene uncertain. CDR3 length: 13 amino acids. V was cut by 3 bases and J by 8 bases, with 8 bases left in between.